The clone carrying this TCR beta chain has a handful of counts. No antigen is known for it. This record belongs to a study of prognosis after radiotherapy for stage I lung cancer. Notes on the study in general: TRBV and TRBJ gene usage reportedly differed between patients with and without metastases.

The germline V gene encodes CDR1 MNHEY and CDR2 SVGEGT. The V segment lost 4 bases and the J segment 8 bases; nucleotides outside the gene matches: 6. This CDR3 has 16 residues. Genomic DNA yielded TCR beta CDR3, amplified by two-round multiplex PCR. Every TRBV and TRBJ gene had its own specific primer in first-round PCR. TCRdb re-called the multiplex PCR reads through MiXCR, storing one row per CDR3 protein. Of some 10,000 distinct CDR3 sequences in the sample, roughly 32% are singletons; the top ten hold roughly 50%. V and J are TRBV6-2 or TRBV6-3 and TRBJ2-1, with 15 bases that match TRBD2. The clonotype was recovered from a donor aged 50 or older with non-small cell lung cancer. The material was PBMCs, obtained before or after stereotactic body radiation therapy (not recorded which). This CDR3 is CASSFGLAGGLYEQFF. The CDR3 coding sequence is TGTGCCAGCAGTTTCGGACTAGCGGGAGGGCTATATGAGCAGTTCTTC.